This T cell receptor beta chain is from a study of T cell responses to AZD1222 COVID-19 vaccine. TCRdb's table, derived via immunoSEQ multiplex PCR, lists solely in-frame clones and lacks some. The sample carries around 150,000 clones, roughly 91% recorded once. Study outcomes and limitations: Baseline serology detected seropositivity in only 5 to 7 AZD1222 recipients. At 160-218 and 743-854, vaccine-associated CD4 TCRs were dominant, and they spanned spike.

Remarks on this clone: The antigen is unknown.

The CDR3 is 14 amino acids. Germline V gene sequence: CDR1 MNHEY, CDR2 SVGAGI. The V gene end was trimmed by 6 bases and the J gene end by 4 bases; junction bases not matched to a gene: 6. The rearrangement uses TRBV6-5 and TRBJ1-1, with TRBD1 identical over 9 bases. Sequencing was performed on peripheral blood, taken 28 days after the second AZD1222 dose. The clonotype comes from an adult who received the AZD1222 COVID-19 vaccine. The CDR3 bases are TGTGCCAGCAGCCAACAGGGGGCTTTCACTGAAGCTTTCTTT. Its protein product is CASSQQGAFTEAFF.